Below are 25 T cell receptor beta chains sequenced from a single sample in a study of control samples from healthy donors and cancer patients. Using immunoSEQ multiplex PCR, the repertoire was profiled, and TCRdb retains in-frame clones only, with some absent. The data contain roughly 120,000 clones, around 88% of them singletons. Sequences were obtained from blood. The receptors originated from a man in his forties in good health.

This rearrangement joins TRBV9 to TRBJ1-2, with D possibly matching TRBD1 (5 bases). CDR3 length equals 17 residues. CDR1 is SGDLS and CDR2 is YYNGEE in the germline V gene. V was pared by 0 bases and J by 6 bases, with 21 bases between. The CDR3 is CASSVVRRGGGNDGYTF. CDR3 sequence (DNA): TGTGCCAGCAGCGTAGTCCGGCGGGGGGGAGGGAACGATGGCTACACCTTC.

This clone showed up just once. This chain uses TRBV6-5 with TRBJ1-5, with D perhaps TRBD1 (6 bases). The CDR3 runs to 15 residues. V lost 7 bases to trimming and J lost 4 bases, with 17 bases between them. Germline V CDR1 and CDR2: MNHEY, SVGAGI. The CDR3 sequence is CASTQGQGKNQPQHF. The CDR3 DNA reads as TGTGCCAGCACACAGGGCCAGGGGAAAAATCAGCCCCAGCATTTT.

This clone was seen at least ten times. The rearrangement uses TRBV7-2 and TRBJ2-7, with 8 bases matching TRBD2. V was pared by 8 bases and J by 4 bases, with 10 bases of the junction left unmatched. The CDR3 extends over 14 amino acids. Germline lookup yields CDR1 SGHTA and CDR2 FQGNSA. CDR3 nucleotide sequence: TGTGCCAGCCAGATTACTAGCGGAGTTTACGAGCAGTACTTC. Translated, it gives CASQITSGVYEQYF.

The table lists this clone with a few counts. The chain combines TRBV7-8 with TRBJ2-7, with D perhaps matching TRBD1 (6 bases). This CDR3 spans 14 amino acids. Germline assignment: CDR1 SGHVS and CDR2 FQNEAQ. V was trimmed by 0 bases and J by 5 bases, leaving 11 bases between them. CDR3 bases: TGTGCCAGCAGCTTAGCGGTCGGGGACAACGAGCAGTACTTC. Translation: CASSLAVGDNEQYF.

This chain links TRBV12-1 with TRBJ2-3; the DNA was not compared with TRBD2, the D call given in the table. TRBV12-1 is flagged as a pseudogene. The CDR3 spans 17 residues. In nucleotides, the CDR3 is TGTGCCAGCAGCTTCGCCGGGACTAGCGGAAGCACAGATACGCAGTATTTT. This encodes CASSFAGTSGSTDTQYF.

This chain joins TRBV2 and TRBJ2-7; D gene uncertain. The CDR3 is made up of 13 amino acids. In germline, CDR1 is SNHLY, CDR2 FYNNEI. Trimming cost V 6 bases and J 3 bases, with 12 bases left between them. In DNA, the CDR3 is TGTGCCAGCAGCTTTACAGTGATCTACGAGCAGTACTTC. This encodes CASSFTVIYEQYF.

This clone was seen only once. CDR3 DNA sequence: TGCGCCAGCAGCCAGGCAGACAGGGGGTACACTGAAGCTTTCTTT. Translating it yields CASSQADRGYTEAFF. The chain recombines TRBV4-1 with TRBJ1-1; 9 nucleotides agree with TRBD1. V lost 3 bases to trimming and J lost 3 bases; unmatched junction nucleotides: 5. Germline CDR1 and CDR2: MGHRA and YSYEKL. The CDR3 length is 15 residues.

This chain links TRBV6-4 with TRBJ1-1, with a possible D match to TRBD1 (5 bases). Per the germline V gene, CDR1 is MRHNA and CDR2 is SNTAGT. The CDR3 totals 14 residues. V dropped 4 bases and J dropped 2 bases, with 11 bases sitting between them. As DNA, the CDR3 is TGTGCCAGCAGTGTTGGTGGGACTAACACTGAAGCTTTCTTT. Its translation: CASSVGGTNTEAFF.

The V gene is TRBV5-5, the J gene TRBJ2-3; no firm D call. The CDR3 has 14 residues. The germline V gene encodes CDR1 SGHKS and CDR2 YYEKEE (reference sequence). Trimming removed 0 bases at V and 2 bases at J, with 7 bases between. The CDR3 DNA is TGTGCCAGCAGCTTGGCAGGCAACACAGATACGCAGTATTTT. It yields the protein CASSLAGNTDTQYF.

This chain joins TRBV11-3 and TRBJ1-2; TRBD1 is a possible D gene (6 bases). V was shortened by 6 bases and J by 8 bases, with 13 bases between the two germline ends. The CDR3 is 12 residues long. Germline V gene data show CDR1 as SGHNT and CDR2 as YENEEA. The CDR3: CASRGTHGGYTF. CDR3 nucleotide sequence: TGTGCCAGCAGAGGGACACATGGAGGCTACACCTTC.

This clone was recorded once. The chain couples TRBV6-5 to TRBJ2-7; the D call may be TRBD1 or TRBD2 (5 bases each). The germline V gene encodes CDR1 MNHEY and CDR2 SVGAGI. CDR3 length: 15 residues. Trimming stripped 0 bases from V and 5 bases from J, with 14 bases between. The CDR3 here is CASSYSRGAGDEQYF. The CDR3 region has the DNA TGTGCCAGCAGTTACTCGAGAGGGGCCGGGGACGAGCAGTACTTC.

Points on this clone: The sample contains more than one DNA sequence encoding this CDR3. The chain employs TRBV18 and TRBJ2-1; 9 positions match TRBD1. This CDR3 is built from 15 residues. The junction had 3 bases not matched to a gene; V was cut back by 3 bases and J by 3 bases. Looked up from germline, CDR1 is KGHSH and CDR2 is LQKENI. In nucleotides, the CDR3 is TGTGCCAGCTCACCGGGGACAGGGTACTACAATGAGCAGTTCTTC. Protein sequence: CASSPGTGYYNEQFF. The variable domain in full, with the rest retrieved from reference TRBV18 and TRBJ2-1, is NAGVMQNPRHLVRRRGQEARLRCSPMKGHSHVYWYRQLPEEGLKFMVYLQKENIIDESGMPKERFSAEFPKEGPSILRIQQVVRGDSAAYFCASSPGTGYYNEQFFGPGTRLTVL.

The V call is TRBV19, the J call TRBJ1-5, with D unresolved. The CDR3 runs to 14 residues. The V end was cut by 5 bases, the J end by 0 bases, with 8 bases between. Germline V gene sequence: CDR1 LNHDA, CDR2 SQIVND (reference sequence). The CDR3 sequence: CASSPTVSNQPQHF. The DNA for the CDR3 is TGTGCCAGTAGTCCCACAGTTAGCAATCAGCCCCAGCATTTT.

The rearrangement joins TRBV4-2 to TRBJ1-4, with TRBD1 as a possible D gene (6 bases). Trimming cost V 1 base and J 3 bases, with 9 bases left between them. This CDR3 contains 15 residues. The germline V gene has CDR1 LGHNA and CDR2 YNFKEQ. This chain's CDR3 is CASSQVGQPNEKLFF. In DNA, the CDR3 is TGTGCCAGCAGCCAAGTAGGACAGCCTAATGAAAAACTGTTTTTT.

The chain carries TRBV6-2 or TRBV6-3 and TRBJ1-5; tentatively, D is TRBD1 (5 bases). The CDR3 runs to 15 residues. Trimming took off 5 bases at V and 0 bases at J, with 11 bases between the two ends. Germline CDR1 is MNHEY and CDR2 is SVGEGT. CDR3 coding DNA: TGTGCCAGCAGTGACGGACACGCTAGCAATCAGCCCCAGCATTTT. It specifies CASSDGHASNQPQHF.

The CDR3 DNA reads TGTGCCAGCACCTCTCGGGCGAGGGGGCAAGGAAACACCATATATTTT. Amino acid sequence: CASTSRARGQGNTIYF. The rearrangement links TRBV7-9 to TRBJ1-3; 7 positions match TRBD1. The CDR3 has 16 amino acids. From germline, CDR1 is SEHNR and CDR2 FQNEAQ (reference sequence). The trim removed 7 bases at V and 4 bases at J, leaving 13 bases unmatched.

The chain employs TRBV7-8 and TRBJ2-5; D may correspond to TRBD1 or TRBD2 (5 bases each). This CDR3 is built from 13 residues. Trimming removed 4 bases at V and 3 bases at J, with 9 bases between. Per the germline V gene, CDR1 is SGHVS and CDR2 is FQNEAQ. CDR3 DNA sequence: TGTGCCAGCAGCTCGGGGCTCAAAGAGACCCAGTACTTC. Its protein is CASSSGLKETQYF.

The V call is TRBV19, the J call TRBJ1-5; tentatively, D is TRBD1 (5 bases). This CDR3 comprises 12 residues. Trimming took 3 bases from V and 5 from J, leaving 5 bases between them. In germline, CDR1 is LNHDA, CDR2 SQIVND (reference sequence). In DNA, the CDR3 is TGTGCCAGTAGTATCAGGGATCAGCCCCAGCATTTT. It codes for CASSIRDQPQHF.

The CDR3 DNA follows: TGCGCCAGCAGCCCCGGGACCACCAGGGACTATGGCTACACCTTC. Protein: CASSPGTTRDYGYTF. The rearrangement links TRBV5-1 to TRBJ1-2; D possibly corresponds to TRBD1 (5 bases). Germline V gene lookup returns CDR1 SGHRS and CDR2 YFSETQ. The V gene lost 4 bases and the J gene lost 3 bases, with 16 bases spanning the gap. The CDR3 spans 15 residues.

Here the CDR3 reads CASSYYLGSDGYTF. DNA of the CDR3: TGTGCCAGCAGTTACTACCTGGGTTCTGATGGCTACACCTTC. V and J are TRBV6-5 and TRBJ1-2; D uncertain. CDR3 size: 14 residues. Per germline, CDR1 MNHEY and CDR2 SVGAGI. V was shortened by 1 base and J by 6 bases, with 12 bases between the two germline ends.

V gene TRBV11-3 combines with J gene TRBJ2-7; tentatively, D is TRBD1 or TRBD2 (5 bases each). The CDR3 is 14 amino acids. Germline V CDR1 and CDR2: SGHNT, YENEEA. V dropped 5 bases and J dropped 1 base, with 12 bases sitting between them. The DNA for the CDR3 is TGTGCCAGCAGCCCATGGGGGTATTCCTACGAGCAGTACTTC. Amino acid sequence: CASSPWGYSYEQYF. The full variable domain, rest sourced from reference TRBV11-3 and TRBJ2-7, is EAGVVQSPRYKIIEKKQPVAFWCNPISGHNTLYWYLQNLGQGPELLIRYENEEAVDDSQLPKDRFSAERLKGVDSTLKIQPAELGDSAVYLCASSPWGYSYEQYFGPGTRLTVT.

The chain combines TRBV9 with TRBJ1-3; D perhaps matches TRBD1 (5 bases). V shed 2 bases and J shed 0 bases, with 9 bases lying between them. CDR3 length: 15 residues. Germline CDR1 is SGDLS and CDR2 is YYNGEE. CDR3: CASSVGRDSGNTIYF. The DNA of the CDR3 is TGTGCCAGCAGCGTGGGACGGGACTCTGGAAACACCATATATTTT. The complete variable domain, with remaining parts taken from reference TRBV9 and TRBJ1-3, reads DSGVTQTPKHLITATGQRVTLRCSPRSGDLSVYWYQQSLDQGLQFLIQYYNGEERAKGNILERFSAQQFPDLHSELNLSSLELGDSALYFCASSVGRDSGNTIYFGEGSWLTVV.

The V and J genes are TRBV3-1 (or the pseudogene TRBV3-2) and TRBJ1-4; D gene ambiguous. Germline values: CDR1 LGHDT, CDR2 YNNKEL (reference sequence). The CDR3 has 17 amino acids. The V end lost 4 bases, the J end lost 0 bases, and 15 bases lay between the germline ends. CDR3 bases: TGTGCCAGCAGCCTCGACCCCGGACGGTCAACTAATGAAAAACTGTTTTTT. As protein: CASSLDPGRSTNEKLFF.

The chain is built from TRBV5-4 and TRBJ2-1, with 8 bases matching TRBD2. The CDR3 sequence is 13 residues long. V was clipped by 4 bases and J by 5 bases; unmatched bases: 2. CDR1 and CDR2 (germline): SGHNT, YYREEE (reference sequence). The CDR3 nucleotides are TGTGCCAGCAGCGGGGGACTAGACAATGAGCAGTTCTTC. It translates to CASSGGLDNEQFF. Together with reference TRBV5-4 and TRBJ2-1, the CDR3 gives the full variable domain: ETGVTQSPTHLIKTRGQQVTLRCSSQSGHNTVSWYQQALGQGPQFIFQYYREEENGRGNFPPRFSGLQFPNYSSELNVNALELDDSALYLCASSGGLDNEQFFGPGTRLTVL.

The chain combines TRBV7-2 with TRBJ1-2; D is perhaps TRBD1 (5 bases). The V gene's germline CDR1 is SGHTA and CDR2 FQGNSA. The CDR3 spans 16 residues. V lost 4 bases and J 7 bases, leaving 22 bases between the germline ends. The CDR3 DNA reads as TGTGCCAGCAGCTCCGTCCGTTTGGGGGAGAGGGGTGGCTACACCTTC. Amino acids: CASSSVRLGERGGYTF. Drawing the rest from reference TRBV7-2 and TRBJ1-2, the complete variable domain is GAGVSQSPSNKVTEKGKDVELRCDPISGHTALYWYRQSLGQGLEFLIYFQGNSAPDKSGLPSDRFSAERTGGSVSTLTIQRTQQEDSAVYLCASSSVRLGERGGYTFGSGTRLTVV.